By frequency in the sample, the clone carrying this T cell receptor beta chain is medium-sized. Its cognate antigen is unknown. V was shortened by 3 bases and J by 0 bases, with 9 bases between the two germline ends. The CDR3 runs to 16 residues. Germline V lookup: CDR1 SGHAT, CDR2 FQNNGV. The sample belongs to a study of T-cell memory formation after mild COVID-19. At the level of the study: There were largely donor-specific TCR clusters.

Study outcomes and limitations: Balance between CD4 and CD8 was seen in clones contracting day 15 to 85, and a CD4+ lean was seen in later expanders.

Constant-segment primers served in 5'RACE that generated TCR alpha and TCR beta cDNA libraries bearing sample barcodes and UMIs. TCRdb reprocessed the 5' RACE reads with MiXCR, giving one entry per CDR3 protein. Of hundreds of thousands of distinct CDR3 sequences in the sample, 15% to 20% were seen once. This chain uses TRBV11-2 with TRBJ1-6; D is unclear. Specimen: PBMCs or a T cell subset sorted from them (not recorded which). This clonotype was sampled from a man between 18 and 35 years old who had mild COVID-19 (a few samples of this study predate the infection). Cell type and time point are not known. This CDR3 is CASSFGPSSYNSPLHF. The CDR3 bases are TGTGCCAGCAGCTTCGGGCCGAGCTCCTATAATTCACCCCTCCACTTT.